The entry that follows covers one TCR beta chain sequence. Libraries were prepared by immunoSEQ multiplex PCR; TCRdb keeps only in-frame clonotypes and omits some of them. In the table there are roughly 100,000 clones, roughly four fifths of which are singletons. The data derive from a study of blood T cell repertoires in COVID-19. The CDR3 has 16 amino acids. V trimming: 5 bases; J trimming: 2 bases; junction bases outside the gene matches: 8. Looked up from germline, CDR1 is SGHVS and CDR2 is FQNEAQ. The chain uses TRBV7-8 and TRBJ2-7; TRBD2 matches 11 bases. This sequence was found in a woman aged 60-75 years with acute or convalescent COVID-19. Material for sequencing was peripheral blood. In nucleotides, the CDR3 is TGTGCCAGCAGCCAAGGACTAGCGGGCCTCCCCTACGAGCAGTACTTC. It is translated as CASSQGLAGLPYEQYF.